This T cell receptor beta chain was recovered during a study of T cells in Graves' hyperthyroidism and ophthalmopathy. Study-level information: Peripheral blood was obtained at initial diagnosis, preceding any treatment.

TCR beta CDR3 sequences were amplified from RNA transcripts. Carried out on the TCR CDR3, a first-round RT-PCR used the HTBI primer set. A single record per CDR3 protein comes from TCRdb applying MiXCR to the multiplex PCR reads. The table includes hundreds of thousands of distinct CDR3 sequences, 15% to 17% detected once. Broader study findings: Ophthalmopathy prediction by the model preceded onset by a median about 6.8 months.

Among the patients, aged 18 to 65, hyperthyroidism was newly diagnosed and had lasted under 2 months. Patients having uncontrolled infection, another autoimmune disease, pregnancy or lactation were not included. The CDR3 is 12 amino acids. CDR1 is SGHDN, CDR2 FVKESK, per germline. V lost 1 base to trimming and J lost 7 bases, with 7 bases between them. As concerns this clonotype: Antigen: not known.

This chain joins TRBV14 and TRBJ1-1, with no clear D. The source material was blood. The receptor comes from a woman aged 18-29 years with Graves' hyperthyroidism. The CDR3 here is CASSQVGFEAFF. The CDR3 region has the DNA TGTGCCAGCAGCCAAGTAGGATTTGAAGCTTTCTTT.